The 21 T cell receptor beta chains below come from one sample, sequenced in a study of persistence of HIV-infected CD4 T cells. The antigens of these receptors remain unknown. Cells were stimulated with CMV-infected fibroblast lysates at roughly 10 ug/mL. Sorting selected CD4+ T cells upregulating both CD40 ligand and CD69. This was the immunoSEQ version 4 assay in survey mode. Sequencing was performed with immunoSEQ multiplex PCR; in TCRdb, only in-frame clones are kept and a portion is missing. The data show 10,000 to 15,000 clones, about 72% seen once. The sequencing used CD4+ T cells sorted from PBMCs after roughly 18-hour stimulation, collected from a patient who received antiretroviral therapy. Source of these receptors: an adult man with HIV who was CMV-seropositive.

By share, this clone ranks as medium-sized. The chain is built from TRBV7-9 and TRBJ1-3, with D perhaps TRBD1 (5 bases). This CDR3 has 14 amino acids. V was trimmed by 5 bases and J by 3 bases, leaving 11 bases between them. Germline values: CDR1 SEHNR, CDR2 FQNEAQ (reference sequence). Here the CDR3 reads CASSPWDGGNTIYF. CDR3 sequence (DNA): TGTGCCAGCAGCCCATGGGACGGTGGAAACACCATATATTTT.

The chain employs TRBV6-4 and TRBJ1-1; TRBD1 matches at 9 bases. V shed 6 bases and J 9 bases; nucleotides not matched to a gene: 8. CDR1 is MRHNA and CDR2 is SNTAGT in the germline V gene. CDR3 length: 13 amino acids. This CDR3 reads CASRGDRVVQAFF. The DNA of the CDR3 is TGTGCCAGCAGGGGGGACAGGGTCGTTCAAGCTTTCTTT.

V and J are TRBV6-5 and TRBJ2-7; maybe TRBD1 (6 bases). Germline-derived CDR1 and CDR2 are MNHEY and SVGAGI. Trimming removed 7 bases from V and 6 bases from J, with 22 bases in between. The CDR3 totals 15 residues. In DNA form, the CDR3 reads TGTGCCAGCACTCTGGGGGCTAGCACTGTTCGCGAGCAGTACTTC. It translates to CASTLGASTVREQYF.

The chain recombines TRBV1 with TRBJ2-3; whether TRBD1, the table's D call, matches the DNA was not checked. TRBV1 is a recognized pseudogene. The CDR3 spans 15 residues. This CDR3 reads CTSSQEGQCADTQYF. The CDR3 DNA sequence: TGCACCAGCAGCCAAGAAGGACAATGCGCAGATACGCAGTATTTT.

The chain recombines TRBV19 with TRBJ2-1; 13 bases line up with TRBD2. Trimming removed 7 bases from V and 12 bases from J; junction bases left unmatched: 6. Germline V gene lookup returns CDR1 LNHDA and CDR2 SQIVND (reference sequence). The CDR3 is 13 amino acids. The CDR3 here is CASISRTSGGQFF. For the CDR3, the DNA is TGTGCCAGTATTTCCCGGACTAGCGGGGGGCAGTTCTTC.

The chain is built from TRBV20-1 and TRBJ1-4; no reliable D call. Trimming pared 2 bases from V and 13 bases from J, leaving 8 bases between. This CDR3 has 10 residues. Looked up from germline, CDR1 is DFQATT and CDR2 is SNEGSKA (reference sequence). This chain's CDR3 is CSARRERLFF. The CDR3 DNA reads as TGCAGTGCTAGAAGGGAGAGACTGTTTTTT.

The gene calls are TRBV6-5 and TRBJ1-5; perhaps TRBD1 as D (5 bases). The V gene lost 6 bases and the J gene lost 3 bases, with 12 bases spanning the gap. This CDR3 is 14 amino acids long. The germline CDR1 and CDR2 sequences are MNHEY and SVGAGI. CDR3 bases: TGTGCCAGCAGCTCGACAGCAAACAATCAGCCCCAGCATTTT. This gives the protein CASSSTANNQPQHF.

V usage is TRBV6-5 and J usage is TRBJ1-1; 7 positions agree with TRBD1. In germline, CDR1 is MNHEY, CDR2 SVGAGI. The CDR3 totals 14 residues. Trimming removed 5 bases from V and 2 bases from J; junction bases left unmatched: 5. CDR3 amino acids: CASSPGTANTEAFF. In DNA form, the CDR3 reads TGTGCCAGCAGTCCCGGGACAGCAAACACTGAAGCTTTCTTT.

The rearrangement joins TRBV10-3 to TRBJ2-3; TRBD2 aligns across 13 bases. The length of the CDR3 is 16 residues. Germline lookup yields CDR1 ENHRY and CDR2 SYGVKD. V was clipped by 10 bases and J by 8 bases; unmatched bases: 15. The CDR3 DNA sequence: TGTGCCACCACCGGGACTAGCGGGGAGGCCCCGGGTACGCAGTATTTT. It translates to CATTGTSGEAPGTQYF.

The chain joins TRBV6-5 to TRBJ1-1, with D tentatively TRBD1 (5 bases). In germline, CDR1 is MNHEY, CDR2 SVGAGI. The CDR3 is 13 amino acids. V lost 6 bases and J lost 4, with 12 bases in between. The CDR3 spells CASRRLGGTEAFF. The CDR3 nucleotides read TGTGCCAGCAGAAGGTTGGGGGGCACTGAAGCTTTCTTT.

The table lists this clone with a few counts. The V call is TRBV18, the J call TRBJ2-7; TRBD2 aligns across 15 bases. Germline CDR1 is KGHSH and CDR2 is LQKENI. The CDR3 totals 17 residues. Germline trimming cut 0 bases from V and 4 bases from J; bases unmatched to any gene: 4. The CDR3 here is CASSPPGLAGGLYEQYF. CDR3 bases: TGTGCCAGCTCACCACCGGGACTAGCGGGGGGCCTTTACGAGCAGTACTTC.

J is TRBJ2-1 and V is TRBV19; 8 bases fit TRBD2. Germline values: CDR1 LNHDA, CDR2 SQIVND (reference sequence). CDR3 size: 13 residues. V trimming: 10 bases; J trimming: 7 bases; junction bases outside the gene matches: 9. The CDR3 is CATSGTSKNEQFF. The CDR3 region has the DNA TGTGCCACCTCCGGGACTAGTAAAAATGAGCAGTTCTTC.

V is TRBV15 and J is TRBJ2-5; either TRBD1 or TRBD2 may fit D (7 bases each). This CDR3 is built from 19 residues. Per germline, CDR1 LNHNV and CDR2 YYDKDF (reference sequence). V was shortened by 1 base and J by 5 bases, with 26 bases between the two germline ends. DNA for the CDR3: TGTGCCACCAGCAGAGGCGGGGGACAGCCTCGGACGATCACTGAGACCCAGTACTTC. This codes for CATSRGGGQPRTITETQYF.

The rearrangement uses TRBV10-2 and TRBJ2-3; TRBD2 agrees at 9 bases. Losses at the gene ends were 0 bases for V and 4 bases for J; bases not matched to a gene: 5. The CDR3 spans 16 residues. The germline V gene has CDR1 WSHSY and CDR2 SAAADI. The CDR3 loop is CASSESGRGGPDTQYF. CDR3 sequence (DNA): TGCGCCAGCAGTGAGTCTGGGCGGGGGGGCCCAGATACGCAGTATTTT.

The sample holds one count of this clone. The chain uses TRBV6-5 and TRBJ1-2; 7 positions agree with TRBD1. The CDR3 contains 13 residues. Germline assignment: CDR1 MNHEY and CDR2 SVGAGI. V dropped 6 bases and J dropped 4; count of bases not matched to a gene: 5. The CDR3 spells CASRTQGTYGYTF. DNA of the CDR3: TGTGCCAGCAGGACACAGGGGACCTATGGCTACACCTTC.

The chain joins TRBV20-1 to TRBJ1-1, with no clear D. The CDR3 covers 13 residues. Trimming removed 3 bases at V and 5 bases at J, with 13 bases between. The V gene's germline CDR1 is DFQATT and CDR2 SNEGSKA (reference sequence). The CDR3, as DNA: TGCAGTGCTAGTGCCCCCGGAAAGACTGAAGCTTTCTTT. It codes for CSASAPGKTEAFF.

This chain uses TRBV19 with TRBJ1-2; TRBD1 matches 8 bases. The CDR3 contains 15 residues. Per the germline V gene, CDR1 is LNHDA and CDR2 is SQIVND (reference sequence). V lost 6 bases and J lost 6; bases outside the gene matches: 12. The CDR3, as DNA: TGTGCCAGTAGCACTCCAGGGACAGGCCACAATGGCTACACCTTC. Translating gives CASSTPGTGHNGYTF.

CDR3 residues: CASSSGWGTGVHNEQFF. The CDR3 DNA follows: TGTGCCAGCAGTTCAGGATGGGGGACAGGGGTTCACAATGAGCAGTTCTTC. The chain has TRBV28 and TRBJ2-1; 10 positions agree with TRBD1. The CDR3 loop spans 17 amino acids. Trimming cost V 4 bases and J 5 bases; bases outside gene matches: 11. In germline, CDR1 is MDHEN, CDR2 SYDVKM.

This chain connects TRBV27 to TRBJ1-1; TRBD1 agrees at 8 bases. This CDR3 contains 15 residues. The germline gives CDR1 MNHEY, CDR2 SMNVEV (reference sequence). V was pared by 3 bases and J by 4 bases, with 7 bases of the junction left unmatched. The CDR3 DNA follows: TGTGCCAGCAGTTTGCGGACAGGGAGGACCACTGAAGCTTTCTTT. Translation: CASSLRTGRTTEAFF.

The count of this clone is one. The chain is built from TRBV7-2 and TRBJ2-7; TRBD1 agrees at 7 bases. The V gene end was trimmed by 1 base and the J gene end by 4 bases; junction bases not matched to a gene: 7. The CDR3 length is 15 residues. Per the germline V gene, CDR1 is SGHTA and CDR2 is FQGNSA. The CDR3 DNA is TGTGCCAGCAGCTTAGTCGCACAGGGGCGTTACGAGCAGTACTTC. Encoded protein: CASSLVAQGRYEQYF.

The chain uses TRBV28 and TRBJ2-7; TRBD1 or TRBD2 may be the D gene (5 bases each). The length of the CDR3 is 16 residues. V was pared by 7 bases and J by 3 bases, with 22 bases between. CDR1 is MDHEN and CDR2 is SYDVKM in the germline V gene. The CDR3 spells CASTTQQPGTFYEQYF. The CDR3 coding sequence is TGTGCCAGCACCACTCAACAACCGGGGACCTTCTACGAGCAGTACTTC. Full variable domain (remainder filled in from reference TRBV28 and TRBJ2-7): DVKVTQSSRYLVKRTGEKVFLECVQDMDHENMFWYRQDPGLGLRLIYFSYDVKMKEKGDIPEGYSVSREKKERFSLILESASTNQTSMYLCASTTQQPGTFYEQYFGPGTRLTVT.